This TCR beta chain was identified in a study of shared clonotypes between healthy human individuals. In the original workflow: Filtering differed since immunoSEQ provided only junctions, with no quality scores. Produced via immunoSEQ multiplex PCR; TCRdb's table is partial and in-frame only. V, J and clone size reflect that table, while D and trimming were determined from the DNA. The sample has hundreds of thousands of clones, just over 75% seen once. Trimming at V came to 0 bases and at J to 0 bases, leaving 4 bases not matched to a gene. The CDR3 sequence is 17 residues long. Per germline, CDR1 MGHRA and CDR2 YSYEKL.

The chain employs TRBV4-1 and TRBJ2-7; 11 bases fit TRBD2. This sequence originates from a woman in her 40s in good health. Some clones in this sample may be carry-over from other donors' samples. Material for sequencing was PBMCs. CDR3 in DNA: TGCGCCAGCAGCCAAGAACTAGCGGGAGTGTCCTCCTACGAGCAGTACTTC. This gives the protein CASSQELAGVSSYEQYF.